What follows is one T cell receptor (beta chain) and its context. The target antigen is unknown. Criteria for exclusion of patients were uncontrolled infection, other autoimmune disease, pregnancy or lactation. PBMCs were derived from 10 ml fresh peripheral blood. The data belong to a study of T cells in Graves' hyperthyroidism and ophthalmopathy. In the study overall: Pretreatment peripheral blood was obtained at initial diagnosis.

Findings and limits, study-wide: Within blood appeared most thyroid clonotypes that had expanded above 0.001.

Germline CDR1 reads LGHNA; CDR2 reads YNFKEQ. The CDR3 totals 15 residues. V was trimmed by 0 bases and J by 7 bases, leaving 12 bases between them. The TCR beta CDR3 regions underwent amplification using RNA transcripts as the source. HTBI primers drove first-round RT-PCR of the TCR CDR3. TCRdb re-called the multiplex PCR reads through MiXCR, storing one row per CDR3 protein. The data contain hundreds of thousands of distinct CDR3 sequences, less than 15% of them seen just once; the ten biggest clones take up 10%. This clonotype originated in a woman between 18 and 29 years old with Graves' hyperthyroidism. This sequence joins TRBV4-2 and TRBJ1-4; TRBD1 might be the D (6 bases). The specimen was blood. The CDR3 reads CASSQDGQLAEKLFF. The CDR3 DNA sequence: TGTGCCAGCAGCCAAGATGGACAGCTTGCTGAAAAACTGTTTTTT.